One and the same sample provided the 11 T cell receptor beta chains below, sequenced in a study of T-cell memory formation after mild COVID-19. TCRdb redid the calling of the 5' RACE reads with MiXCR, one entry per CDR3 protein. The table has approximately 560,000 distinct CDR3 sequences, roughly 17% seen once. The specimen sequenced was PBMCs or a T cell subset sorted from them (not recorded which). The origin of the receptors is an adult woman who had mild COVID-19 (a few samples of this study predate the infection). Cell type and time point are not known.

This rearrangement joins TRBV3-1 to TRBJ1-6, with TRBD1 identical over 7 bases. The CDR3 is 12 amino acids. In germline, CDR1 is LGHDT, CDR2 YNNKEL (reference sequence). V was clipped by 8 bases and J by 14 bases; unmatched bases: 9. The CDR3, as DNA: TGTGCCAGCGGTAGGGGGCCCTTGACCCTCCACTTT. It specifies CASGRGPLTLHF.

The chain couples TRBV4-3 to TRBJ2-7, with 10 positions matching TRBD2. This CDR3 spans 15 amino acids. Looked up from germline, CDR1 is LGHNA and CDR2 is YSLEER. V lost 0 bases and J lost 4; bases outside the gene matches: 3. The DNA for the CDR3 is TGCGCCAGCAGCCAAGAAGCGGGAGGGCCTTACGAGCAGTACTTC. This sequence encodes CASSQEAGGPYEQYF.

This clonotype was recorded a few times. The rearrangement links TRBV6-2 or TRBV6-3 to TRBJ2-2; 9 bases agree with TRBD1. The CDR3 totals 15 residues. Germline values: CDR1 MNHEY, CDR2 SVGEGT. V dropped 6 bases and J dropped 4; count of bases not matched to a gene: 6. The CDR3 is CASRRDRERTGELFF. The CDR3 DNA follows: TGTGCCAGCAGGAGGGACAGGGAACGCACCGGGGAGCTGTTTTTT.

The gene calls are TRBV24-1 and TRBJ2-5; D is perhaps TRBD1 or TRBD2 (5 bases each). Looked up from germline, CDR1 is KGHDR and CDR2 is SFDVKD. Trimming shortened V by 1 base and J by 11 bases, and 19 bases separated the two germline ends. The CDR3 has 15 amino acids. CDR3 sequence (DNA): TGTGCCACCAGTGATTTCCGGGACGGCTGGGAGAAGCAGTACTTC. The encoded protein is CATSDFRDGWEKQYF.

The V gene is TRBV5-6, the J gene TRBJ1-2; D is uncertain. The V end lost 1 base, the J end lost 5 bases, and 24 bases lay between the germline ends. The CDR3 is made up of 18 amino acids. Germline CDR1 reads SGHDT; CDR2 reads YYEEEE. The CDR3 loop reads CASSLYQRGQIVGYGYTF. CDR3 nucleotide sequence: TGTGCCAGCAGCTTGTATCAACGAGGGCAGATCGTCGGTTATGGCTACACCTTC.

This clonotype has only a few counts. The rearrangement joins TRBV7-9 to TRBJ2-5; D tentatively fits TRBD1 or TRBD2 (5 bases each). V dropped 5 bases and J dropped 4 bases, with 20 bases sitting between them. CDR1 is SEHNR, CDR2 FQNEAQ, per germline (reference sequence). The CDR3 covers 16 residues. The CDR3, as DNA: TGTGCCAGCAGCCCCCAGGGACGTATCCCCGGAGAGACCCAGTACTTC. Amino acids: CASSPQGRIPGETQYF.

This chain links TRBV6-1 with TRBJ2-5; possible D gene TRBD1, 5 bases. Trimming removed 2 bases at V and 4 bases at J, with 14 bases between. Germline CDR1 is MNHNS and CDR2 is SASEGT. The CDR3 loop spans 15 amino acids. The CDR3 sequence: CASSEWAGKGETQYF. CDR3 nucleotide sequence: TGTGCCAGCAGTGAATGGGCAGGGAAGGGAGAGACCCAGTACTTC.

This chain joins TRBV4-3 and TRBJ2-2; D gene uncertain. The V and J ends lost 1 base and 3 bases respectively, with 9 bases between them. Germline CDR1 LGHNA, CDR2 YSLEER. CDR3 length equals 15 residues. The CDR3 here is CASSQGVSYTGELFF. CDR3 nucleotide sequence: TGCGCCAGCAGCCAAGGGGTTTCGTACACCGGGGAGCTGTTTTTT.

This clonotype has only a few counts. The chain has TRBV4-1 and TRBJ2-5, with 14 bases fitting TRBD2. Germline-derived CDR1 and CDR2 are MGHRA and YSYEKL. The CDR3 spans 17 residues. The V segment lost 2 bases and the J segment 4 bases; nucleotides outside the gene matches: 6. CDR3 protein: CASSQLPGLAGGETQYF. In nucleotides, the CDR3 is TGCGCCAGCAGCCAACTCCCTGGACTAGCGGGGGGAGAGACCCAGTACTTC.

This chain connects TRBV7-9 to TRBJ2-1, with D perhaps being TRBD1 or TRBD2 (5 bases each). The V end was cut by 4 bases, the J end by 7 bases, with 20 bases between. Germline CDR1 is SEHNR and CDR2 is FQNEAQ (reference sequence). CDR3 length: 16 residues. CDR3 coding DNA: TGTGCCAGCAGCTCCCCCGGGACCGGGGTCGGGAATGAGCAGTTCTTC. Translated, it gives CASSSPGTGVGNEQFF.

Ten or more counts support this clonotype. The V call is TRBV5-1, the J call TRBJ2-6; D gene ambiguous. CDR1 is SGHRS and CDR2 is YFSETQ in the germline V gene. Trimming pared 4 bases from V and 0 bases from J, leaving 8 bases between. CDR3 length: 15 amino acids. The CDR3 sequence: CASSRTLSGANVLTF. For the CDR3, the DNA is TGCGCCAGCAGCCGGACCCTCTCTGGGGCCAACGTCCTGACTTTC.